The 17 T cell receptor beta chains listed next were all sequenced from one sample in a study of T cells expressing NK-cell markers. TCRdb reprocessed the 5' RACE reads, keeping one entry per CDR3 protein, no DNA. This table holds around 260,000 distinct CDR3 sequences. The sequenced sample was blood T cells: a sorted CD56 or NKG2C T cell subset, CD4+ or CD8+ T cells, or bulk PBMC T cells (not recorded which). The receptor source for this set is a woman between 18 and 70 years old in good health.

The chain employs TRBV20-1 and TRBJ2-3; TCRdb's D call of TRBD1 is untestable without DNA. This CDR3 region has 12 residues. The germline V gene has CDR1 DFQATT and CDR2 SNEGSKA (reference sequence). The CDR3 protein is CSGTGRTDTQYF.

V usage is TRBV11-2 and J usage is TRBJ2-1; TCRdb reports TRBD2, a call that lacks DNA to check it against. The germline gives CDR1 SGHAT, CDR2 FQNNGV. This CDR3 spans 16 amino acids. The CDR3 sequence: CASSNYGTSLNNEQFF.

The V call is TRBV25-1, the J call TRBJ1-1. The germline V gene has CDR1 MGHDK and CDR2 SYGVNS. The CDR3 is 15 residues long. CDR3: CASSEYALMNTEAFF.

The V and J genes are TRBV7-2 and TRBJ2-3; TCRdb indicates TRBD2, and absent DNA this call remains unverified. Germline V gene lookup returns CDR1 SGHTA and CDR2 FQGNSA. There are 15 residues in the CDR3. CDR3 loop: CASSLLLAGGDTQYF.

V and J are TRBV4-2 and TRBJ2-1; the D call from TCRdb, TRBD1, cannot be confirmed without DNA. There are 16 residues in the CDR3. The V gene's germline CDR1 is LGHNA and CDR2 YNFKEQ. The CDR3 loop reads CASSNQGVGTYNEQFF.

The rearrangement links TRBV5-1 to TRBJ2-2; TCRdb lists TRBD1, though no DNA is available to test this call. The CDR3 runs 14 residues. Germline values: CDR1 SGHRS, CDR2 YFSETQ. The CDR3 is CASSSQGRTGELFF.

This chain joins TRBV4-1 and TRBJ1-5; TCRdb's D gene call, TRBD1, goes unchecked for lack of DNA. Germline values: CDR1 MGHRA, CDR2 YSYEKL. CDR3 length equals 16 residues. Here the CDR3 reads CASSQDPGDPYQPQHF.

The chain has TRBV28 and TRBJ2-3; TCRdb returns TRBD2, unconfirmable since there is no DNA. The CDR3 is made up of 16 amino acids. Germline-derived CDR1 and CDR2 are MDHEN and SYDVKM. CDR3 protein: CASSYRGLAGANTQYF.

The chain carries TRBV5-1 and TRBJ2-5; the TCRdb D gene call, TRBD2, has no DNA to confirm it. The CDR3 totals 16 residues. In germline, CDR1 is SGHRS, CDR2 YFSETQ. CDR3 loop: CASSLAALAGEETQYF.

The rearrangement uses TRBV6-5 and TRBJ1-3; there is no DNA to check the TCRdb D call of TRBD1. Germline CDR1 reads MNHEY; CDR2 reads SVGAGI. The CDR3 length is 13 residues. The chain's CDR3 is CASTAGTGNTIYF.

The rearrangement uses TRBV12-3 or TRBV12-4 and TRBJ1-3; TCRdb returns TRBD1, unconfirmable since there is no DNA. CDR3 length equals 14 residues. CDR3 protein: CASSSLGRGNTIYF.

The chain employs TRBV5-1 and TRBJ2-3; the TCRdb call, TRBD1, lacks DNA for checking. CDR1 is SGHRS and CDR2 is YFSETQ in the germline V gene. There are 14 residues in the CDR3. The CDR3 reads CASSPGTGPDTQYF.

The chain uses TRBV5-1 and TRBJ2-7; TCRdb's D call of TRBD1 is untestable without DNA. Per germline, CDR1 SGHRS and CDR2 YFSETQ. The CDR3 sequence is 14 residues long. The CDR3 region is CASGPLDGTYEQYF.

The chain combines TRBV5-6 with TRBJ1-1. The CDR3 consists of 13 residues. Germline values: CDR1 SGHDT, CDR2 YYEEEE. The CDR3: CASSGFKNTEAFF.

V gene TRBV18 combines with J gene TRBJ2-3. The CDR3 runs 14 residues. From germline, CDR1 is KGHSH and CDR2 LQKENI. The chain's CDR3 is CASSPIQSTDTQYF.

The V gene is TRBV7-9, the J gene TRBJ2-3. CDR3 length: 14 amino acids. Germline V lookup: CDR1 SEHNR, CDR2 FQNEAQ (reference sequence). CDR3 region: CASSQPSSTDTQYF.

The chain is built from TRBV10-3 and TRBJ1-1. The CDR3 consists of 16 residues. Looked up from germline, CDR1 is ENHRY and CDR2 is SYGVKD. The CDR3 is CAISEQAGEFHTEAFF.